These 11 T cell receptor beta chains were sequenced from one sample in a study of regulatory T cells in long-lasting Graves disease. Time point indicated: newly diagnosed GD, antithyroid drugs for less than 3 months. The TCR library was prepared using RNA isolated from PBMCs. CDR3 regions were amplified by Arm-PCR using iRepertoire HTBI primers to build TCR beta libraries. From the multiplex PCR reads, TCRdb called clonotypes with MiXCR, one entry per CDR3 protein. The sample holds under 700,000 distinct CDR3 sequences; 15% to 20% are singletons and the top ten take 20% to 30%. These data also featured in a second study, about T cells in Graves' hyperthyroidism and ophthalmopathy.

The sample here was peripheral blood mononuclear cells (PBMCs), taken at new diagnosis, from a patient treated with antithyroid drugs. The receptors shown here come from a woman aged 35-60 years with Graves disease.

A few counts support this clonotype. The chain has TRBV27 and TRBJ1-1; D is ambiguous. CDR1 and CDR2 from the germline V gene are MNHEY and SMNVEV (reference sequence). V was trimmed by 4 bases and J by 6 bases, leaving 9 bases between them. The CDR3 spans 12 residues. In nucleotides, the CDR3 is TGTGCCAGCAGTTCCCTGTCGTCTGAAGCTTTCTTT. This translates into CASSSLSSEAFF.

The chain has TRBV2 and TRBJ1-1; D is perhaps TRBD1 (5 bases). Trimming left V 6 bases short and J 6 bases short, with 17 bases between. The CDR3 has 14 residues. Per germline, CDR1 SNHLY and CDR2 FYNNEI. The CDR3 protein is CASSLKAGEPEAFF. CDR3 bases: TGTGCCAGCAGCCTAAAGGCGGGGGAGCCTGAAGCTTTCTTT.

V and J are TRBV4-2 and TRBJ2-3, with TRBD2 matching over 9 bases. The J segment lost 0 bases and the V segment lost 1 base, leaving 11 bases of the junction unmatched. CDR3 size: 19 residues. Germline CDR1 LGHNA, CDR2 YNFKEQ. The CDR3 reads CASSQGWGAGGTSTDTQYF. Written as DNA, the CDR3 is TGTGCCAGCAGCCAAGGGTGGGGAGCGGGGGGAACTAGCACAGATACGCAGTATTTT.

Here the CDR3 DNA reads TGTGCCAGCTCACCACTCCCCGGGCCTAACTACGAGCAGTACTTC. It is translated as CASSPLPGPNYEQYF. The genes are TRBV18 and TRBJ2-7; no definite D call. The CDR3 contains 15 residues. V was cut by 1 base and J by 3 bases, with 13 bases left in between. Germline assignment: CDR1 KGHSH and CDR2 LQKENI.

The chain is built from TRBV5-1 and TRBJ2-2, with 7 bases identical to TRBD2. The CDR3 length is 16 residues. Trimming removed 3 bases from V and 6 bases from J; junction bases left unmatched: 11. Germline CDR1 is SGHRS and CDR2 is YFSETQ. The CDR3 bases are TGCGCCAGCAGCTCGCGGGGGACTCAGGGCGCCGGGGAGCTGTTTTTT. Protein: CASSSRGTQGAGELFF.

The V and J genes are TRBV24-1 and TRBJ2-7; 7 bases match TRBD1. From germline, CDR1 is KGHDR and CDR2 SFDVKD. There are 18 residues in the CDR3. V was pared by 1 base and J by 1 base, with 12 bases of the junction left unmatched. The CDR3 DNA reads as TGTGCCACCAGTGATTTCAGTTTCGGGACAGATTTTTCCTACGAGCAGTACTTC. It specifies CATSDFSFGTDFSYEQYF.

This clonotype was seen many times. The genes are TRBV20-1 and TRBJ1-1, with a possible D match to TRBD1 (5 bases). The CDR3 runs 14 residues. CDR1 and CDR2 (germline): DFQATT, SNEGSKA (reference sequence). The V gene lost 5 bases and the J gene lost 0 bases, with 13 bases spanning the gap. Here the CDR3 reads CSACRDGMNTEAFF. For the CDR3, the DNA is TGCAGTGCTTGCAGGGATGGGATGAACACTGAAGCTTTCTTT.

This clonotype was counted between two and nine times. The genes are TRBV20-1 and TRBJ2-3; 12 bases match TRBD2. Germline V gene data show CDR1 as DFQATT and CDR2 as SNEGSKA (reference sequence). Trimming at V came to 0 bases and at J to 6 bases, leaving 7 bases not matched to a gene. The CDR3 has 16 amino acids. In nucleotides, the CDR3 is TGCAGTGCTAGAGATCCTAGCGGGGGGGCGTTGGATACGCAGTATTTT. The encoded protein is CSARDPSGGALDTQYF.

This rearrangement joins TRBV3-1 to TRBJ1-2; 7 nucleotides align to TRBD1. This CDR3 spans 15 amino acids. Losses at the gene ends were 1 base for V and 4 bases for J; bases not matched to a gene: 6. Per the germline V gene, CDR1 is LGHDT and CDR2 is YNNKEL (reference sequence). CDR3 in amino acids: CASSQATGEVYGYTF. CDR3 bases: TGTGCCAGCAGCCAAGCAACAGGGGAGGTCTATGGCTACACCTTC.

V gene TRBV10-3 combines with J gene TRBJ2-7, with 7 bases matching TRBD2. The V segment lost 5 bases and the J segment 2 bases; nucleotides outside the gene matches: 6. CDR3 length: 14 amino acids. Germline CDR1 and CDR2: ENHRY and SYGVKD. In DNA form, the CDR3 reads TGTGCCATCAGTAACCCGGGGGGACCCTACGAGCAGTACTTC. It yields the protein CAISNPGGPYEQYF.

This clonotype showed up many times. The J gene is TRBJ1-2, the V gene TRBV30; 10 nucleotides match TRBD1. CDR3 length: 13 residues. The germline V gene encodes CDR1 GTSNPN and CDR2 SVGIG (reference sequence). With V trimmed by 1 base and J by 7 bases, 3 bases remained unmatched. The CDR3 coding sequence is TGTGCCTGGAGTGAGGGACAGGGGCCTGGCTACACCTTC. Amino acids: CAWSEGQGPGYTF.